These T cell receptor beta chains were read from a single sample in a study of beta chain features in type 1 diabetes. Using immunoSEQ multiplex PCR, the repertoire was profiled, and TCRdb retains in-frame clones only, with some absent. Here the sample spans about 340,000 clones, 6.5% to 10% being singletons. The sequencing input was central memory CD4+ T cells from blood. The source is a woman younger than 35 in good health. The CDR3 runs from the conserved cysteine through the conserved F or W. A D gene is named only where the DNA matches it firmly. Expanded clones get a size class; other rows say once, few or many, or leave the size out.

CDR3 length,V gene,D gene,clone size,J gene,CDR3 protein,CDR3 DNA
14,TRBV2,.,many,TRBJ2-5,CASSEQGGRETQYF,TGTGCCAGCAGTGAACAGGGGGGTCGAGAGACCCAGTACTTC
13,TRBV6-1,.,.,TRBJ1-4,CASRTQTNEKLFF,TGTGCCAGCAGAACACAGACTAATGAAAAACTGTTTTTT
14,TRBV5-1,.,many,TRBJ2-1,CASSPMTSDNEQFF,TGCGCCAGCAGCCCTATGACTAGTGACAATGAGCAGTTCTTC
15,TRBV7-2,TRBD2,.,TRBJ2-4,CASSPSGGAKNIQYF,TGTGCCAGCAGCCCTAGCGGGGGGGCCAAAAACATTCAGTACTTC
15,TRBV28,TRBD2,few,TRBJ2-7,CASSSSAGGPYEQYF,TGTGCCAGCAGTTCCTCGGCGGGAGGGCCCTACGAGCAGTACTTC
15,TRBV5-1,TRBD2,.,TRBJ2-1,CASSLSGSAGNEQFF,TGCGCCAGCAGCTTGAGCGGGAGTGCTGGCAATGAGCAGTTCTTC
16,TRBV9,TRBD1,few,TRBJ2-3,CASSTRQGGGFDTQYF,TGTGCCAGCAGCACGCGACAGGGTGGCGGGTTCGATACGCAGTATTTT
16,TRBV29-1,TRBD1,few,TRBJ1-2,CSVLPNRQGLIYGYTF,TGCAGCGTCCTACCCAACAGACAGGGCCTCATCTATGGCTACACCTTC
12,TRBV28,.,few,TRBJ1-2,CASVPGGGGYTF,TGTGCCTCCGTACCGGGGGGAGGTGGCTACACCTTC
15,TRBV7-2,.,.,TRBJ2-1,CASIHEGDRYNEQFF,TGTGCCAGCATCCACGAGGGGGACCGGTACAATGAGCAGTTCTTC
15,TRBV7-2,.,.,TRBJ2-6,CASSPLGDGANVLTF,TGTGCCAGCAGCCCTCTCGGAGACGGGGCCAACGTCCTGACTTTC
13,TRBV7-2,.,few,TRBJ2-5,CASSLSLTETQYF,TGTGCCAGCAGCTTATCCTTGACAGAGACCCAGTACTTC
10,TRBV20-1,.,.,TRBJ2-7,CSARVGEQYF,TGCAGTGCTAGAGTTGGCGAGCAGTACTTC
12,TRBV29-1,.,.,TRBJ2-5,CSVHRVRETQYF,TGCAGCGTGCACAGGGTTCGGGAGACCCAGTACTTC
15,TRBV5-6,.,.,TRBJ2-6,CASSLWGAGANVLTF,TGTGCCAGCAGCTTGTGGGGAGCTGGGGCCAACGTCCTGACTTTC
13,TRBV18,TRBD1,few,TRBJ2-5,CASSRGPQETQYF,TGTGCCAGCTCAAGGGGGCCCCAAGAGACCCAGTACTTC
14,TRBV10-3,TRBD1,few,TRBJ2-1,CAISERTGNNEQFF,TGTGCCATCAGTGAGAGGACAGGCAACAATGAGCAGTTCTTC
16,TRBV7-8,TRBD2,few,TRBJ2-2,CASSLFGFREGGELFF,TGTGCCAGCAGCTTATTTGGCTTTCGGGAGGGCGGGGAGCTGTTTTTT
15,TRBV7-9,TRBD1,few,TRBJ1-5,CASSLIDRGAQPQHF,TGTGCCAGCAGCTTAATTGACAGGGGAGCTCAGCCCCAGCATTTT
13,TRBV7-3,.,.,TRBJ2-6,CASSVPGANVLTF,TGTGCCAGCAGCGTGCCTGGGGCCAACGTCCTGACTTTC
14,TRBV2,.,.,TRBJ1-1,CASSLQDSYTEAFF,TGTGCCAGCAGTTTACAGGATTCCTACACTGAAGCTTTCTTT
13,TRBV29-1,.,.,TRBJ2-7,CSAVRNDDYEQYF,TGCAGCGCTGTACGGAATGATGACTACGAGCAGTACTTC
15,TRBV4-2,.,.,TRBJ1-2,CASSLESQVLYGYTF,TGTGCCAGCAGCTTGGAATCACAGGTCCTCTATGGCTACACCTTC
13,TRBV6-6,TRBD1,few,TRBJ1-2,CAGRDSQFYGYTF,TGTGCCGGCCGGGACAGTCAATTCTATGGCTACACCTTC
11,TRBV6-6,.,.,TRBJ2-7,CAISGLLVQYF,TGTGCCATCAGTGGGCTGCTGGTGCAGTACTTC
13,TRBV5-4,.,.,TRBJ2-3,CASSRQMFGTQYF,TGCGCCAGCAGCCGCCAGATGTTCGGTACGCAGTATTTT
15,TRBV7-2,.,few,TRBJ2-7,CASSLAAGTAYEQYF,TGTGCCAGCAGCTTAGCTGCAGGGACGGCATACGAGCAGTACTTC
14,TRBV28,.,.,TRBJ1-2,CASTTVFSIYGYTF,TGTGCCAGCACGACAGTGTTTTCCATCTATGGCTACACCTTC
15,TRBV19,TRBD2,few,TRBJ2-1,CASSIEAGRYNEQFF,TGTGCCAGTAGTATAGAAGCGGGAAGGTACAATGAGCAGTTCTTC
14,TRBV7-7,TRBD1,few,TRBJ2-2,CASSAQGAAGELFF,TGTGCTAGCAGCGCCCAGGGGGCTGCCGGGGAGCTGTTTTTT
14,TRBV19,.,few,TRBJ2-7,CASSLLMGGDEQYF,TGTGCCAGTAGTTTACTGATGGGGGGAGACGAGCAGTACTTC
15,TRBV6-1,TRBD1,.,TRBJ1-5,CASSKDRAGNQPQHF,TGTGCCAGCAGTAAGGACAGGGCTGGCAATCAGCCCCAGCATTTT
15,TRBV7-9,.,few,TRBJ2-3,CASSGRRTSTDTQYF,TGTGCCAGCAGCGGGAGACGGACGAGCACAGATACGCAGTATTTT
15,TRBV7-9,.,few,TRBJ2-2,CASSLRRENTGELFF,TGTGCCAGCAGCTTAAGACGGGAGAACACCGGGGAGCTGTTTTTT